The entry that follows covers one TCR beta chain sequence. The CDR3 runs to 13 residues. Germline V gives CDR1 MNHEY, CDR2 SMNVEV (reference sequence). Trimming stripped 5 bases from V and 6 bases from J, with 13 bases between. TCRdb ran MiXCR on the 5' RACE reads and lists one entry per CDR3 protein. The profile shows hundreds of thousands of distinct CDR3 sequences, over 8.5% of them singletons. This entry belongs to a study of identical twins. Separately, the same data were catalogued under a study of yellow fever vaccine responses in identical twins.

This sequence was found in a woman aged 18 to 35 in good health. J is TRBJ2-5 and V is TRBV27; no reliable D call. The sequenced sample was CD8+ T cells sorted from blood. The CDR3 is CASSRISRQTQYF. In DNA form, the CDR3 reads TGTGCCAGCAGTCGAATTAGTCGGCAGACCCAGTACTTC.